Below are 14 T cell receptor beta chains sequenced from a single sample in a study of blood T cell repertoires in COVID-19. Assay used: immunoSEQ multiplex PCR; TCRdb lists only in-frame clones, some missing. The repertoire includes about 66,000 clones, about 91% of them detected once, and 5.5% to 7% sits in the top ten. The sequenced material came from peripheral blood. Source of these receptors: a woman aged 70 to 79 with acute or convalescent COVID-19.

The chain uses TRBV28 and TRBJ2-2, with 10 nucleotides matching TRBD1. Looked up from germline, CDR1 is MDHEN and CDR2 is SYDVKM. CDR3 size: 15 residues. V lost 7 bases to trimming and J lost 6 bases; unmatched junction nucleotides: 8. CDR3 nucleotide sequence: TGTGCCAGCATCATGACAGGGGGCTTCTCCGGGGAGCTGTTTTTT. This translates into CASIMTGGFSGELFF.

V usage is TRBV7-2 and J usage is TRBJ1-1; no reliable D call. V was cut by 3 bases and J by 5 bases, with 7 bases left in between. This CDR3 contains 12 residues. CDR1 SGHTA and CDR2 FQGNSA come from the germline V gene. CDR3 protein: CASSFPGTEAFF. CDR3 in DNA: TGTGCCAGCAGCTTCCCGGGAACTGAAGCTTTCTTT.

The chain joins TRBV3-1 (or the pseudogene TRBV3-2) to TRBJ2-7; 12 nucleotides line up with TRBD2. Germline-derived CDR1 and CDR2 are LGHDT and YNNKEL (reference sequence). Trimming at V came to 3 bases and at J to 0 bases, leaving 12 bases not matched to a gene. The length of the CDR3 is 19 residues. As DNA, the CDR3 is TGTGCCAGCAGCCAGCGGCCGGGACTAGCGGGCGGAAGCTCCTACGAGCAGTACTTC. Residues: CASSQRPGLAGGSSYEQYF.

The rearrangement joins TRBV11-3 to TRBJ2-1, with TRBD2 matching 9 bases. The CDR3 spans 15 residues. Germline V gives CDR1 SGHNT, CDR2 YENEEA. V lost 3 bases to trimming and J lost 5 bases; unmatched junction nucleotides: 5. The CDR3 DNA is TGTGCCAGCAGCTTCAGGACTAGCGCTAACAATGAGCAGTTCTTC. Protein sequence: CASSFRTSANNEQFF. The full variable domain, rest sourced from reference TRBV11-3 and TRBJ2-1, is EAGVVQSPRYKIIEKKQPVAFWCNPISGHNTLYWYLQNLGQGPELLIRYENEEAVDDSQLPKDRFSAERLKGVDSTLKIQPAELGDSAVYLCASSFRTSANNEQFFGPGTRLTVL.

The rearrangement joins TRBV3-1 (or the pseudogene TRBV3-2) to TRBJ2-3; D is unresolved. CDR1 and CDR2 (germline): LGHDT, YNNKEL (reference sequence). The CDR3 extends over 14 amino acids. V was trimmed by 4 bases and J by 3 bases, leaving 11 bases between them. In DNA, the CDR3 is TGTGCCAGCAGCCGCCCTTTGCGTACAGATACGCAGTATTTT. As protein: CASSRPLRTDTQYF.

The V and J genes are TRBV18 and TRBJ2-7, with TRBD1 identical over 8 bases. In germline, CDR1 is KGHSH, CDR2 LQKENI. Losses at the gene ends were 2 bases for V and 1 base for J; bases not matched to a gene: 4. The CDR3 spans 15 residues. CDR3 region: CASSPSRDRSYEQYF. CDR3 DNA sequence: TGTGCCAGCTCACCAAGTCGGGACAGGTCCTACGAGCAGTACTTC. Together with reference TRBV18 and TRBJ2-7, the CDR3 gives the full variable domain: NAGVMQNPRHLVRRRGQEARLRCSPMKGHSHVYWYRQLPEEGLKFMVYLQKENIIDESGMPKERFSAEFPKEGPSILRIQQVVRGDSAAYFCASSPSRDRSYEQYFGPGTRLTVT.

The CDR3 sequence: CASSIRGQQNTEAFF. In DNA, the CDR3 is TGCGCCAGCAGCATACGGGGACAGCAGAACACTGAAGCTTTCTTT. The chain uses TRBV5-1 and TRBJ1-1, with TRBD1 matching 7 bases. Per germline, CDR1 SGHRS and CDR2 YFSETQ. The V gene end was trimmed by 4 bases and the J gene end by 1 base; junction bases not matched to a gene: 7. This CDR3 has 15 residues.

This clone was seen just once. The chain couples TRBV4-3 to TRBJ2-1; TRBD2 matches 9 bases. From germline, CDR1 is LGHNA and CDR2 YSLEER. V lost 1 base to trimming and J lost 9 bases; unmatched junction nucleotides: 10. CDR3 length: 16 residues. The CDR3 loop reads CASSQGAAGGPGEQFF. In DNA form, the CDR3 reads TGCGCCAGCAGCCAAGGGGCTGCGGGAGGGCCAGGTGAGCAGTTCTTC.

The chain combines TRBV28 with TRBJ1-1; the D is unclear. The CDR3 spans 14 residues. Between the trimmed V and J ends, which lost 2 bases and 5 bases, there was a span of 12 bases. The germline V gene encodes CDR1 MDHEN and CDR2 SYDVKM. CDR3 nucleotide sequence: TGTGCCAGCAGTTTAGAGTCGGGAGGGACTGAAGCTTTCTTT. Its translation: CASSLESGGTEAFF.

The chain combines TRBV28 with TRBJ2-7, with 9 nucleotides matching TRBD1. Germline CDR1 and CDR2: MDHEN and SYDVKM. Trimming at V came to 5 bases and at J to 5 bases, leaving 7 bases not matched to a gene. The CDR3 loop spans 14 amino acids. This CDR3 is CASSLGTGRNEQYF. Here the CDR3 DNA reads TGTGCCAGCAGTCTAGGGACAGGGCGGAACGAGCAGTACTTC.

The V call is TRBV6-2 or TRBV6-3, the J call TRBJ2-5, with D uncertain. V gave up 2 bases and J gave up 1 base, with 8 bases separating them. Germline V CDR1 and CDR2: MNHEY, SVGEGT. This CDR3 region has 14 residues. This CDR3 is CASSYVTVQETQYF. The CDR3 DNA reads TGTGCCAGCAGTTACGTCACAGTCCAAGAGACCCAGTACTTC.

This CDR3 reads CASSLLSSDNEQFF. CDR3 nucleotides: TGTGCCAGCAGCCTTTTGAGTTCGGACAATGAGCAGTTCTTC. The rearrangement joins TRBV7-3 to TRBJ2-1; unclear D gene. The ends were cut back, 5 bases at V and 5 bases at J, with 13 bases in the middle. Germline V gives CDR1 SGHTA, CDR2 FQGTGA. There are 14 residues in the CDR3.

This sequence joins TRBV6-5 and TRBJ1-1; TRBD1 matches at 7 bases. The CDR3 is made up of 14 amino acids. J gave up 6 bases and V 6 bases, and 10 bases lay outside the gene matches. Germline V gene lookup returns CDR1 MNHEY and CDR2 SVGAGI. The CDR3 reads CASRWTGVPPEAFF. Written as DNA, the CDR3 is TGTGCCAGCAGGTGGACAGGTGTCCCCCCTGAAGCTTTCTTT.

The CDR3 nucleotides read TGTGCCACCAGCAGAGATAGGCCTAGCGGGGAGAGCACCGGGGAGCTGTTTTTT. Residues: CATSRDRPSGESTGELFF. The chain employs TRBV15 and TRBJ2-2, with TRBD2 matching 9 bases. The trim removed 0 bases at V and 4 bases at J, leaving 9 bases unmatched. This CDR3 spans 18 amino acids. From germline, CDR1 is LNHNV and CDR2 YYDKDF (reference sequence).